Listed below are T cell receptor beta chains from one sample, sequenced in a study of cytomegalovirus exposure and HLA in healthy donors. Sequencing was performed with immunoSEQ multiplex PCR; in TCRdb, only in-frame clones are kept and a portion is missing. Among 140,000 to 150,000 clones, approximately 79% were seen once, and the ten largest hold about 6.7%. The sample was PBMCs. The receptor set was obtained from a woman aged 40-49 years in good health and CMV-seropositive. The CDR3 runs from the conserved cysteine through the conserved F or W. Each record gives: clone size, J gene, D gene, V gene, CDR3 length, CDR3 protein, CDR3 DNA. A D gene is named only where the DNA matches it firmly. A clone size is listed for some rows: how often the clone was seen (once, few, many), or a class if it is expanded.

size: few; J: TRBJ1-4; D: NA; V: TRBV30; length: 13; CDR3: CAWSRTLNEKLFF; DNA: TGTGCCTGGAGTCGAACTCTTAATGAAAAACTGTTTTTT
size: NA; J: TRBJ2-3; D: NA; V: TRBV30; length: 14; CDR3: CAWGGQKSTDTQYF; DNA: TGTGCCTGGGGTGGTCAGAAAAGCACAGATACGCAGTATTTT
size: NA; J: TRBJ2-7; D: NA; V: TRBV9; length: 19; CDR3: CASSVGITQQASLSYEQYF; DNA: TGTGCCAGCAGCGTAGGAATTACCCAACAGGCCTCCCTCTCCTACGAGCAGTACTTC
size: NA; J: TRBJ2-1; D: TRBD2; V: TRBV11-2; length: 17; CDR3: CASSSIPGLLTWGEQFF; DNA: TGTGCCAGCAGCTCCATCCCGGGACTACTTACATGGGGTGAGCAGTTCTTC
size: NA; J: TRBJ1-2; D: NA; V: TRBV30; length: 13; CDR3: CAWSVGRAYGYTF; DNA: TGTGCCTGGAGTGTGGGCAGGGCCTATGGCTACACCTTC
size: NA; J: TRBJ2-3; D: NA; V: TRBV7-3; length: 14; CDR3: CASSLEGATDTQYF; DNA: TGTGCCAGCAGCTTAGAAGGGGCCACAGATACGCAGTATTTT
size: NA; J: TRBJ1-1; D: NA; V: TRBV19; length: 15; CDR3: CASSGEGIMNTEAFF; DNA: TGTGCCAGTAGTGGGGAGGGGATAATGAACACTGAAGCTTTCTTT
size: few; J: TRBJ1-1; D: NA; V: TRBV18; length: 15; CDR3: CASSPREGLNTEAFF; DNA: TGTGCCAGCTCACCCCGGGAGGGCTTGAACACTGAAGCTTTCTTT
size: once; J: TRBJ1-2; D: TRBD1; V: TRBV6-7; length: 16; CDR3: CASSPRQGKGSGGYTF; DNA: TGTGCCAGCAGCCCGAGACAGGGTAAGGGTTCTGGTGGCTACACCTTC
size: NA; J: TRBJ2-5; D: TRBD2; V: TRBV7-3; length: 15; CDR3: CASSLSGGAVGTQYF; DNA: TGTGCCAGCAGCTTGAGCGGGGGGGCCGTTGGGACCCAGTACTTC
size: NA; J: TRBJ1-2; D: NA; V: TRBV6-1; length: 12; CDR3: CASSATGDGYTF; DNA: TGTGCCAGCAGTGCGACAGGCGATGGCTACACCTTC
size: once; J: TRBJ1-2; D: TRBD1; V: TRBV16; length: 15; CDR3: CASSQSFGTGYGYTF; DNA: TGTGCCAGCAGCCAATCCTTCGGGACAGGTTATGGCTACACCTTC
size: NA; J: TRBJ2-6; D: TRBD1; V: TRBV19; length: 14; CDR3: CASSTGAGANVLTF; DNA: TGTGCCAGTAGCACAGGGGCCGGGGCCAACGTCCTGACTTTC
size: NA; J: TRBJ2-7; D: TRBD1; V: TRBV10-3; length: 13; CDR3: CATSGQGSYEQYF; DNA: TGTGCCACCTCGGGACAGGGTTCCTACGAGCAGTACTTC
size: NA; J: TRBJ2-6; D: TRBD1; V: TRBV5-6; length: 17; CDR3: CASSPGQGAPGANVLTF; DNA: TGTGCCAGCAGCCCAGGACAGGGGGCGCCTGGGGCCAACGTCCTGACTTTC
size: NA; J: TRBJ2-5; D: TRBD1; V: TRBV7-6; length: 15; CDR3: CASSPGTGAKETQYF; DNA: TGTGCCAGCAGCCCCGGGACAGGGGCTAAAGAGACCCAGTACTTC
size: few; J: TRBJ2-3; D: NA; V: TRBV5-1; length: 15; CDR3: CASSQVGQGSSTQYF; DNA: TGCGCCAGCAGCCAGGTCGGTCAGGGGAGTAGTACGCAGTATTTT
size: NA; J: TRBJ2-3; D: TRBD2; V: TRBV7-9; length: 16; CDR3: CASSLATAGGPDTQYF; DNA: TGTGCCAGCAGCTTAGCGACGGCGGGGGGGCCAGATACGCAGTATTTT